These 10 T cell receptor beta chains came from one sample sequenced in a study of regulatory T cells in long-lasting Graves disease. Assembly of TCR beta libraries relied on iRepertoire HTBI primers together with Arm-PCR of CDR3 regions. TCRdb ran MiXCR on the multiplex PCR reads and lists one entry per CDR3 protein. Here the sample spans 680,000 or so distinct CDR3 sequences, roughly 15% being singletons. Time point defined: newly diagnosed GD, antithyroid drugs for less than 3 months. From PBMCs, RNA was extracted and then used to make the TCR library. Another study also made use of these data, one on T cells in Graves' hyperthyroidism and ophthalmopathy.

The starting material was peripheral blood mononuclear cells (PBMCs), obtained at new diagnosis, from a patient treated with antithyroid drugs. The receptors here all came from a woman aged 25 to 39 with Graves disease.

As DNA, the CDR3 is TGCGCCAGCAGCCTTGGGGGGAGCGGCGGGGAGCTGTTTTTT. Amino acids: CASSLGGSGGELFF. The J gene is TRBJ2-2, the V gene TRBV5-1; D is possibly TRBD2 (6 bases). This CDR3 has 14 amino acids. The V gene lost 4 bases and the J gene lost 7 bases, with 14 bases spanning the gap. The V gene's germline CDR1 is SGHRS and CDR2 YFSETQ.

This clonotype showed up just a few times. This chain links TRBV4-2 with TRBJ2-1; the match to TRBD2 covers 13 bases. There are 16 residues in the CDR3. CDR1 is LGHNA, CDR2 YNFKEQ, per germline. The J segment lost 10 bases and the V segment lost 3 bases, leaving 9 bases of the junction unmatched. CDR3 loop: CASSQSQLAGGKEQFF. For the CDR3, the DNA is TGTGCCAGCAGCCAGTCCCAACTAGCGGGAGGGAAGGAGCAGTTCTTC.

This clonotype was recorded at least ten times. In DNA, the CDR3 is TGTGCCAGCAGGAATACAGGGATGGAACAGCCCCAGCATTTT. This sequence encodes CASRNTGMEQPQHF. J is TRBJ1-5 and V is TRBV6-1; tentative D call: TRBD1 (6 bases). V was cut by 6 bases and J by 7 bases, with 16 bases left in between. CDR3 length equals 14 residues. Germline V lookup: CDR1 MNHNS, CDR2 SASEGT.

At least ten counts were recorded for this clonotype. V usage is TRBV28 and J usage is TRBJ1-2, with D uncertain. The CDR3 is 13 residues long. Trimming removed 1 base from V and 7 bases from J, with 10 bases in between. CDR1 is MDHEN and CDR2 is SYDVKM in the germline V gene. In nucleotides, the CDR3 is TGTGCCAGCAGTTTATCTCCTAACCCTGGCTACACCTTC. Its translation: CASSLSPNPGYTF.

The count of this clonotype is one. The chain combines TRBV18 with TRBJ2-3, with TRBD1 identical over 12 bases. The germline V gene has CDR1 KGHSH and CDR2 LQKENI. Trimming cost V 3 bases and J 4 bases; bases outside gene matches: 8. The CDR3 contains 17 residues. In DNA, the CDR3 is TGTGCCAGCTCACCTCTTCCCGGGACAGGGGGCGCAGATACGCAGTATTTT. Its protein is CASSPLPGTGGADTQYF.

The gene calls are TRBV9 and TRBJ1-4; D may be TRBD1 (5 bases). Trimming left V 7 bases short and J 6 bases short, with 10 bases between. Germline CDR1 and CDR2: SGDLS and YYNGEE. This CDR3 has 12 amino acids. In DNA, the CDR3 is TGTGCCAGCGCGGGGGACGATGAAAAACTGTTTTTT. Its translation is CASAGDDEKLFF.

CDR3: CAWSVSLSRNEQFF. In DNA, the CDR3 is TGTGCCTGGAGTGTCTCCCTGAGCCGCAATGAGCAGTTCTTC. This chain joins TRBV30 and TRBJ2-1; D gene uncertain. CDR3 size: 14 residues. Germline CDR1 GTSNPN, CDR2 SVGIG (reference sequence). Trimming removed 0 bases at V and 6 bases at J, with 12 bases between.

The V call is TRBV7-2, the J call TRBJ2-2; 13 bases agree with TRBD2. The ends lost 3 bases at V and 3 bases at J; junction bases unmatched: 13. Germline loops: CDR1 SGHTA, CDR2 FQGNSA. The CDR3 extends over 20 amino acids. CDR3 bases: TGTGCCAGCAGCTTCCCATCGGGACTAGCGGGATCCCTTCACACCGGGGAGCTGTTTTTT. As protein: CASSFPSGLAGSLHTGELFF. Using reference TRBV7-2 and TRBJ2-2 for the parts outside the CDR3, the full variable domain is GAGVSQSPSNKVTEKGKDVELRCDPISGHTALYWYRQSLGQGLEFLIYFQGNSAPDKSGLPSDRFSAERTGGSVSTLTIQRTQQEDSAVYLCASSFPSGLAGSLHTGELFFGEGSRLTVL.

This clonotype turned up a few times. V usage is TRBV10-3 and J usage is TRBJ2-5; 8 nucleotides agree with TRBD2. With 6 bases clipped from V and 5 bases from J, the junction kept 14 bases outside the gene matches. Germline V gene data show CDR1 as ENHRY and CDR2 as SYGVKD. The CDR3 consists of 16 residues. The chain's CDR3 is CAIRGVSGTSRETQYF. CDR3 DNA: TGTGCCATCAGGGGGGTATCCGGGACTAGTCGCGAGACCCAGTACTTC.

In its sample, this clonotype was seen many times. This sequence joins TRBV6-2 or TRBV6-3 and TRBJ2-7; D is unresolved. The germline V gene encodes CDR1 MNHEY and CDR2 SVGEGT. The CDR3 is made up of 14 amino acids. Between the trimmed V and J ends, which lost 2 bases and 2 bases, there was a span of 10 bases. CDR3 nucleotides: TGTGCCAGCAGTTACCTCGGCGGTCCCTACGAGCAGTACTTC. Translation: CASSYLGGPYEQYF.